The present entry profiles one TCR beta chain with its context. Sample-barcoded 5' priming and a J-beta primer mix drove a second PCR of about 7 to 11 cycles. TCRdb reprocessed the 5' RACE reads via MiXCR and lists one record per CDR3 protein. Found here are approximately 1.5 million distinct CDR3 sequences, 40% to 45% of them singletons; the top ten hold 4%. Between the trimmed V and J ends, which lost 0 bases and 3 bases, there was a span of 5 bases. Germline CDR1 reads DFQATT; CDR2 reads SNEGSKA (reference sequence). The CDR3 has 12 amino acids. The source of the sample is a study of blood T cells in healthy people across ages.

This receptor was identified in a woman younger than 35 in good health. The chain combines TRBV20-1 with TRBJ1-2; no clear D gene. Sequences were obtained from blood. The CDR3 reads CSARDLYYGYTF. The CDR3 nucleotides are TGCAGTGCTAGAGATCTGTACTATGGCTACACCTTC.